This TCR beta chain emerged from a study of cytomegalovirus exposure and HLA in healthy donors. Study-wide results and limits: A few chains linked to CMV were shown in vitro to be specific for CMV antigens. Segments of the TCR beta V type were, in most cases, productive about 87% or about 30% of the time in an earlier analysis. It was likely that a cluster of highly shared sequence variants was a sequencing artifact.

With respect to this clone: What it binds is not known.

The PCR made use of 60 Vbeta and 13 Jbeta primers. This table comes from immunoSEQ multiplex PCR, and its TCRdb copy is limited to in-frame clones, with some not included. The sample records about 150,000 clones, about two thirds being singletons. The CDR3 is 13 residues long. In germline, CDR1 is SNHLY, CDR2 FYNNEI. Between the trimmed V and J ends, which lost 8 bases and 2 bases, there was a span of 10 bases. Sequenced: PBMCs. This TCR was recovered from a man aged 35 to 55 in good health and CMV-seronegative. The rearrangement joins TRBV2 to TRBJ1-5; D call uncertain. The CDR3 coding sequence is TGTGCCAGCGGCCAATTGCGCAATCAGCCCCAGCATTTT. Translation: CASGQLRNQPQHF.